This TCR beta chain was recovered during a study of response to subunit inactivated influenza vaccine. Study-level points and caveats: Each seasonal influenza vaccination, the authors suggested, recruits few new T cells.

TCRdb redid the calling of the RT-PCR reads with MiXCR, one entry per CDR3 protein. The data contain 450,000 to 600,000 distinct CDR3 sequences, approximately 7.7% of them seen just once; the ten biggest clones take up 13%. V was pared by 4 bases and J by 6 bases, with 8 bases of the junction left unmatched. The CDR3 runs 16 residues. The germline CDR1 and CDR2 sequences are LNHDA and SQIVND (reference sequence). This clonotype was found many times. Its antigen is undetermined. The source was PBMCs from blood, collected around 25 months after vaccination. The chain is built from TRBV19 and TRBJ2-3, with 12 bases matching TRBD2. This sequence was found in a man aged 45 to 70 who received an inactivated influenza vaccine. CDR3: CASSTHLAGGADTQYF. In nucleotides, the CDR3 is TGTGCCAGTAGTACCCACCTAGCGGGAGGGGCCGATACGCAGTATTTT. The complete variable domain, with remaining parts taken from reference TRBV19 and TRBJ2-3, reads DGGITQSPKYLFRKEGQNVTLSCEQNLNHDAMYWYRQDPGQGLRLIYYSQIVNDFQKGDIAEGYSVSREKKESFPLTVTSAQKNPTAFYLCASSTHLAGGADTQYFGPGTRLTVL.